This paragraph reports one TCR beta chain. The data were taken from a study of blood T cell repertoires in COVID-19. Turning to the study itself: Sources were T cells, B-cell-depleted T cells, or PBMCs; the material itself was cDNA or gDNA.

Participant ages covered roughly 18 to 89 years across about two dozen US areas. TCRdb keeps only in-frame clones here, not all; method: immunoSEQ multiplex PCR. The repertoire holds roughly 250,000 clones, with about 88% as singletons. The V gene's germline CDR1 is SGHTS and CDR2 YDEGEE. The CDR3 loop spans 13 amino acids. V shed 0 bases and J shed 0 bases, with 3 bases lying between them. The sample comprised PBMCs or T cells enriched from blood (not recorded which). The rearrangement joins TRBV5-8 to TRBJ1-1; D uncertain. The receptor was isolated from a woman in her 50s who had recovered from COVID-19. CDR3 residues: CASSLGVNTEAFF. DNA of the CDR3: TGTGCCAGCAGCTTGGGAGTGAACACTGAAGCTTTCTTT.